The 11 T cell receptor beta chains below were found in one sample sequenced in a study of blood T cells in healthy people across ages. The authors ran a second PCR of about 6 to 12 cycles using a sample-barcoded 5' primer and a J-beta primer mix. TCRdb passed the 5' RACE reads through MiXCR, listing each CDR3 protein once. Counted here are approximately 1.5 million distinct CDR3 sequences, roughly 32% occurring once; the ten biggest clones make up about 11%. The sequenced sample was blood. Receptor source: a woman aged 25-40 years in good health.

The chain couples TRBV20-1 to TRBJ2-7; D is unresolved. The germline V and J ends were trimmed by 1 base and 2 bases, with 12 bases remaining between them. CDR1 is DFQATT, CDR2 SNEGSKA, per germline (reference sequence). The CDR3 covers 14 residues. CDR3 residues: CSARGSLNTYEQYF. CDR3 coding DNA: TGCAGTGCTAGAGGTTCACTGAACACCTACGAGCAGTACTTC.

This clonotype was found many times. The chain has TRBV4-1 and TRBJ1-1; a weak D match, TRBD1 (5 bases). The CDR3 covers 15 residues. Per the germline V gene, CDR1 is MGHRA and CDR2 is YSYEKL. Trimming shortened V by 3 bases and J by 1 base, and 12 bases separated the two germline ends. The DNA of the CDR3 is TGCGCCAGCAGCCAGGTACAGGCCTCGAACACTGAAGCTTTCTTT. Translation gives CASSQVQASNTEAFF.

The chain couples TRBV20-1 to TRBJ2-1; 7 bases fit TRBD2. Germline CDR1 DFQATT, CDR2 SNEGSKA (reference sequence). After removal of 1 base from V and 2 bases from J, the junction contained 8 bases not matched to a gene. This CDR3 has 16 residues. In DNA, the CDR3 is TGCAGTGCTAGAGCCCTGGGGGGGAGGGCCTACAATGAGCAGTTCTTC. Amino acid sequence: CSARALGGRAYNEQFF.

The chain carries TRBV6-5 and TRBJ2-6; D may be TRBD2 (5 bases). Trimming removed 11 bases from V and 0 bases from J, with 20 bases in between. This CDR3 has 17 residues. CDR1 and CDR2 from the germline V gene are MNHEY and SVGAGI. CDR3 residues: CAPSCRTGASGANVLTF. In DNA, the CDR3 is TGTGCCCCCAGTTGTAGGACTGGAGCCTCTGGGGCCAACGTCCTGACTTTC.

The rearrangement links TRBV20-1 to TRBJ1-2; TRBD1 might be the D (6 bases). Germline-derived CDR1 and CDR2 are DFQATT and SNEGSKA (reference sequence). This CDR3 has 13 amino acids. Trimming left V 3 bases short and J 6 bases short, with 14 bases between. CDR3 nucleotides: TGCAGTGCTAGTCAGGGGACTATCGATGGCTACACCTTC. This sequence encodes CSASQGTIDGYTF.

This clonotype was detected a few times. This sequence joins TRBV2 and TRBJ2-7, with 13 nucleotides matching TRBD2. Germline values: CDR1 SNHLY, CDR2 FYNNEI. Unmatched junction bases numbered 10, after V lost 4 bases and J lost 1 base. CDR3 length equals 18 residues. DNA for the CDR3: TGTGCCAGCAGTGGGTCAAAGACTAGCGGGGGGTCTTCCTACGAGCAGTACTTC. Translated: CASSGSKTSGGSSYEQYF.

The J gene is TRBJ1-4, the V gene TRBV7-2, with unresolved D. V lost 5 bases and J 8 bases, leaving 24 bases between the germline ends. In germline, CDR1 is SGHTA, CDR2 FQGNSA. The CDR3 is 17 amino acids. CDR3 DNA: TGTGCCAGCAGCCCGGCGGGTGGGAGAGTTCTGCGGGAAAAACTGTTTTTT. Its translation: CASSPAGGRVLREKLFF.

The J gene is TRBJ1-1, the V gene TRBV6-6; 8 bases align to TRBD1. Per germline, CDR1 MNHNY and CDR2 SVGAGI (reference sequence). V shed 6 bases, J shed 7 bases, and the junction held 4 bases outside the gene matches. This CDR3 region has 12 residues. The CDR3 coding sequence is TGTGCCAGCAGGGACAGGGAAGGTGAAGCTTTCTTT. Its translation is CASRDREGEAFF.

This chain joins TRBV5-6 and TRBJ2-7; the D gene is possibly TRBD1 (5 bases). Germline-derived CDR1 and CDR2 are SGHDT and YYEEEE. V was pared by 2 bases and J by 3 bases, with 12 bases between. The CDR3 is 14 amino acids. The CDR3 is CASSFNIQGYEQYF. CDR3 DNA sequence: TGTGCCAGCAGCTTTAATATCCAGGGCTACGAGCAGTACTTC.

DNA for the CDR3: TGTGCCAGCCTGGGTTTCTCCTACGAGCAGTACTTC. Translated: CASLGFSYEQYF. J is TRBJ2-7 and V is TRBV7-8; no reliable D call. V was trimmed by 8 bases and J by 0 bases, leaving 8 bases between them. Looked up from germline, CDR1 is SGHVS and CDR2 is FQNEAQ. This CDR3 is built from 12 residues. Filled out from reference TRBV7-8 and TRBJ2-7, the complete variable domain reads GAGVSQSPRYKVAKRGQDVALRCDPISGHVSLFWYQQALGQGPEFLTYFQNEAQLDKSGLPSDRFFAERPEGSVSTLKIQRTQQEDSAVYLCASLGFSYEQYFGPGTRLTVT.

With respect to this clonotype: No conserved phenylalanine or tryptophan is present at the end of the CDR3, so a read error is the likely explanation. This chain joins TRBV20-1 and TRBJ2-3, with TRBD2 matching 16 bases. The germline CDR1 and CDR2 sequences are DFQATT and SNEGSKA (reference sequence). Trimming at V came to 7 bases and at J to 2 bases, leaving 9 bases not matched to a gene. The CDR3 is 17 amino acids. The CDR3 protein is CSVPAGLAGGPTDTQYL. The CDR3 DNA reads as TGCAGTGTCCCAGCGGGACTAGCGGGAGGGCCCACAGATACGCAGTATTTG.